The rows below give T cell receptor beta chains drawn from one sample of a study of blood T cell repertoires in COVID-19. Using immunoSEQ multiplex PCR, the repertoire was profiled, and TCRdb retains in-frame clones only, with some absent. The repertoire holds 70,000 to 90,000 clones, with over 75% as singletons. The sequenced sample consisted of peripheral blood. All receptors derive from a human donor in a cohort sampled during active COVID-19. Both conserved end residues are part of each CDR3. A D gene is named only where the DNA matches it firmly. Only some rows state a clone size, as once, few, many or a class for expanded clones.

d_gene,j_gene,v_gene,abundance,CDR3aa,CDR3nt
TRBD2,TRBJ2-3,TRBV11-2,-,CASSLGGGSDTQYF,TGTGCCAGCAGCTTAGGGGGGGGGTCAGATACGCAGTATTTT
TRBD1,TRBJ2-1,TRBV12-5,-,CASGLEDRAPYNEQFF,TGTGCTAGTGGTTTGGAAGACAGGGCCCCCTACAATGAGCAGTTCTTC
-,TRBJ1-2,TRBV2,-,CASSVGQFDPYGYTF,TGTGCCAGCAGTGTCGGACAGTTCGATCCCTATGGCTACACCTTC
TRBD1,TRBJ1-2,TRBV12-5,-,CASDSGTGFGYTF,TGTGCTAGTGACTCCGGGACAGGGTTTGGCTACACCTTC
-,TRBJ2-2,TRBV3-1/TRBV3-2,-,CASSHRTGDTGELFF,TGTGCCAGCAGCCATCGAACAGGTGACACCGGGGAGCTGTTTTTT
-,TRBJ1-2,TRBV7-7,-,CASSLGPLDSDYGYTF,TGTGCCAGCAGCTTAGGCCCCCTGGACAGCGACTATGGCTACACCTTC
-,TRBJ1-2,TRBV11-2,-,CASSLDGNYGYTF,TGTGCCAGCAGCCTTGACGGGAACTATGGCTACACCTTC
-,TRBJ1-1,TRBV10-3,-,CAISVRNTEAFF,TGTGCCATCAGTGTGCGGAACACTGAAGCTTTCTTT
-,TRBJ1-4,TRBV4-3,-,CASSQGLTTNEKLFF,TGCGCCAGCAGCCAAGGACTAACAACTAATGAAAAACTGTTTTTT
-,TRBJ2-5,TRBV7-9,-,CASSPNPGGSETQYF,TGTGCCAGCAGCCCAAACCCGGGGGGCTCAGAGACCCAGTACTTC
TRBD2,TRBJ2-1,TRBV6-2/TRBV6-3,-,CASSYSLAGGWEQFF,TGTGCCAGCAGTTACTCTCTAGCGGGGGGGTGGGAGCAGTTCTTC
-,TRBJ1-1,TRBV3-1/TRBV3-2,-,CASSQASSVAFF,TGTGCCAGCAGCCAAGCTAGTTCGGTAGCTTTCTTT
-,TRBJ1-2,TRBV2,-,CASSEAPDGGYTF,TGTGCCAGCAGTGAAGCGCCTGACGGGGGCTACACCTTC
-,TRBJ2-5,TRBV12-3/TRBV12-4,few,CASSLGSKETQYF,TGTGCCAGCAGTTTAGGGAGCAAAGAGACCCAGTACTTC
TRBD1,TRBJ1-2,TRBV14,-,CASSQGGGAYGYTF,TGTGCCAGCAGCCAAGGAGGGGGCGCCTATGGCTACACCTTC
TRBD2,TRBJ2-1,TRBV5-4,-,CASSLASGGGYNEQFF,TGTGCCAGCAGCCTTGCTAGCGGGGGGGGCTACAATGAGCAGTTCTTC
-,TRBJ1-1,TRBV28,-,CASSLGPTGNTEAFF,TGTGCCAGCAGTTTGGGCCCTACCGGGAACACTGAAGCTTTCTTT
TRBD2,TRBJ2-7,TRBV12-3/TRBV12-4,-,CAVRLSGVEQYF,TGTGCCGTGAGACTAAGCGGGGTTGAGCAGTACTTC
-,TRBJ1-1,TRBV11-2,once,CASSTLQGVTEAFF,TGTGCCAGCAGCACCCTACAGGGTGTCACTGAAGCTTTCTTT
-,TRBJ1-2,TRBV7-2,-,CASSLAQGRYTF,TGTGCCAGCAGCTTAGCCCAGGGGCGCTACACCTTC
TRBD1,TRBJ2-7,TRBV30,-,CAWSVRAGGAEQYF,TGTGCCTGGAGTGTTAGGGCAGGGGGCGCTGAGCAGTACTTC
-,TRBJ2-1,TRBV7-9,-,CASNAQARVGGEQFF,TGTGCCAGCAACGCTCAGGCGCGGGTGGGGGGTGAGCAGTTCTTC
TRBD1,TRBJ1-2,TRBV6-5,-,CASSYSGTGNYGYTF,TGTGCCAGCAGTTACTCTGGGACAGGGAACTATGGCTACACCTTC
-,TRBJ2-7,TRBV6-5,-,CASSYSAGPYEQYF,TGTGCCAGCAGTTACTCCGCAGGGCCCTACGAGCAGTACTTC
-,TRBJ2-2,TRBV7-8,once,CASSPGTGELFF,TGTGCCAGCAGCCCGGGGACCGGGGAGCTGTTTTTT
-,TRBJ1-1,TRBV9,-,CASSVGLRGSSAEAFF,TGTGCCAGCAGCGTAGGACTCAGGGGTTCCTCAGCTGAAGCTTTCTTT
-,TRBJ1-1,TRBV6-5,-,CASSTGYSAFF,TGTGCCAGCAGTACGGGGTATTCGGCTTTCTTT
-,TRBJ1-5,TRBV7-9,-,CASSLDYREKGNQPQHF,TGTGCCAGCAGCTTAGACTACAGGGAAAAAGGCAATCAGCCCCAGCATTTT
-,TRBJ1-5,TRBV2,-,CASRVEAYSNQPQHF,TGTGCCAGCAGGGTAGAGGCTTATAGCAATCAGCCCCAGCATTTT
-,TRBJ1-5,TRBV2,-,CASHNVLGQVNQPQHF,TGTGCCAGCCATAATGTGTTAGGCCAGGTGAATCAGCCCCAGCATTTT
-,TRBJ1-3,TRBV6-5,-,CASSLAGPGGNTIYF,TGTGCCAGCTCTCTTGCGGGACCTGGGGGAAACACCATATATTTT
-,TRBJ1-4,TRBV6-5,-,CASDPGETKREKLFF,TGTGCCAGCGATCCGGGGGAAACTAAGAGGGAAAAACTGTTTTTT
-,TRBJ1-1,TRBV6-6,-,CASVNYRELDNTEAFF,TGTGCCAGCGTGAATTACAGGGAGCTAGATAACACTGAAGCTTTCTTT
-,TRBJ2-7,TRBV28,-,CASRDSSSYEQYF,TGTGCCAGCAGGGACTCCAGCTCCTACGAGCAGTACTTC
-,TRBJ2-5,TRBV7-2,once,CASSLEQGGQETQYF,TGTGCCAGCAGCTTAGAGCAGGGGGGACAAGAGACCCAGTACTTC
TRBD1,TRBJ1-4,TRBV4-1,-,CASSENQGADEKLFF,TGCGCCAGCAGCGAAAACCAGGGGGCTGATGAAAAACTGTTTTTT
-,TRBJ2-5,TRBV7-8,-,CASSFFEGSETQYF,TGTGCCAGCAGCTTTTTTGAGGGTTCGGAGACCCAGTACTTC
TRBD1,TRBJ1-2,TRBV6-5,once,CASTPDRVRGYTF,TGTGCCAGCACTCCGGACAGGGTGAGAGGCTACACCTTC
-,TRBJ2-1,TRBV5-1,-,CASSLASRGVLDNEQFF,TGCGCCAGCAGCTTGGCATCGAGAGGTGTGCTCGACAATGAGCAGTTCTTC
-,TRBJ2-5,TRBV7-2,few,CASSSPAWAETQYF,TGTGCCAGCAGCTCGCCGGCCTGGGCGGAGACCCAGTACTTC
-,TRBJ1-2,TRBV28,-,CASSLTARGYTF,TGTGCCAGCAGTTTGACGGCCAGGGGCTACACCTTC
TRBD2,TRBJ2-7,TRBV30,-,CAGMTSGVGEQYF,TGTGCCGGGATGACTAGCGGAGTGGGGGAGCAGTACTTC
TRBD1,TRBJ1-1,TRBV13,once,CASSARQGVNTEAFF,TGTGCCAGCAGCGCTCGACAGGGGGTGAACACTGAAGCTTTCTTT
TRBD2,TRBJ2-2,TRBV9,-,CASSPDPPGTMNTGELFF,TGTGCCAGCAGCCCAGATCCGCCCGGGACTATGAACACCGGGGAGCTGTTTTTT
TRBD2,TRBJ2-3,TRBV5-1,-,CASSLVSTSGGTDTQYF,TGCGCCAGCAGCTTGGTATCGACTAGCGGGGGAACAGATACGCAGTATTTT
TRBD1,TRBJ2-3,TRBV7-9,-,CASSPLGKEGGTQYF,TGTGCCAGCAGCCCTTTGGGAAAGGAAGGGGGCACGCAGTATTTT
-,TRBJ1-2,TRBV11-1,-,CASSLGGAAGYTF,TGTGCCAGCTCCCTCGGGGGGGCAGCTGGCTACACCTTC
-,TRBJ2-5,TRBV5-4,-,CASSESRGEETQYF,TGTGCCAGCAGCGAGTCCAGGGGTGAGGAGACCCAGTACTTC
-,TRBJ2-3,TRBV2,-,CAGYGGKDTQYF,TGTGCCGGCTACGGGGGTAAAGATACGCAGTATTTT
-,TRBJ2-3,TRBV28,-,CASSLPTDTQYF,TGTGCCAGCAGTTTACCGACAGATACGCAGTATTTT
TRBD2,TRBJ2-7,TRBV5-1,-,CASSLDVERGREYF,TGCGCCAGCAGCTTGGATGTTGAGCGGGGAAGGGAGTACTTC
-,TRBJ1-1,TRBV28,few,CATEEGPLNTEAFF,TGTGCCACGGAGGAGGGACCCTTGAACACTGAAGCTTTCTTT
-,TRBJ1-5,TRBV6-1,-,CASSDTDKGGWFQPQHF,TGTGCCAGCAGTGATACGGACAAAGGGGGATGGTTCCAGCCCCAGCATTTT
-,TRBJ2-2,TRBV29-1,-,CSALTGIANTGELFF,TGCAGCGCCCTTACAGGGATAGCGAACACCGGGGAGCTGTTTTTT
-,TRBJ2-4,TRBV11-3,-,CASSPGPTENIQYF,TGTGCCAGCAGCCCGGGCCCGACAGAAAACATTCAGTACTTC